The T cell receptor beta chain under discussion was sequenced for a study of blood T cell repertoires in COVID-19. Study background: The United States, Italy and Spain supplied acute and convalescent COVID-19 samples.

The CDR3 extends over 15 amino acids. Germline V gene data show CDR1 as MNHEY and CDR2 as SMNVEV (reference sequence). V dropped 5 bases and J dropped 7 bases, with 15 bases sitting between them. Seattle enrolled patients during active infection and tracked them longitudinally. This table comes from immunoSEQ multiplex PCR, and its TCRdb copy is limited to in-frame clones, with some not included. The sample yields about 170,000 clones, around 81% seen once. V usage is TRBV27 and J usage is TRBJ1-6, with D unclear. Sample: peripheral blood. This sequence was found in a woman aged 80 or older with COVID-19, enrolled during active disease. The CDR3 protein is CASSPDGVDNSPLHF. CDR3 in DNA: TGTGCCAGCAGTCCCGACGGGGTAGACAATTCACCCCTCCACTTT.